Reported below is one T cell receptor beta chain. It lacks a known antigen. No per-base quality is available; no much larger clone lies one base away. From its cysteine to its phenylalanine, the CDR3 spans 15 amino acids. Of the read, only the CDR3 DNA is kept; its 45 bases are in frame from base 1. The germline V gene supplies CDR1 SGHRS and CDR2 YFSETQ. Germline trimming amounts to 3 bases on V and 6 bases on J, with 4 as the count of junction bases outside the gene matches. The immunoSEQ Assay, a bias-controlled multiplex PCR, was used to amplify TCRbeta CDR3 regions from genomic DNA. From the authors' description of their analysis: The number of nucleated cells in each sample was estimated from the amplification of reference gene primers within the assay. To quantify the absolute abundance of each unique TCRbeta CDR3 rearrangement, sequence reads were collapsed and filtered. For each sample, productive Simpson clonality was calculated as the square root of Simpson's diversity index over productive rearrangements. TCRdb limited this immuneACCESS table to in-frame rearrangements with V and J called. A share of clones is missing; checked studies link under half to unresolved V genes, and the rest is unexplained. V and J calls and clone size are as listed in that table; D and trimming were resolved from the DNA. Present in this sample are 200,000 to 250,000 clones, 75% to 90% of which were seen just once. The ten largest account for approximately 5.2% of the sample.

These data belong to a study of blood T cell repertoires in COVID-19 (dated by TCRdb to the early 2020s). As for the study more broadly: The collaborator samples originated in the United States, Italy and Spain and spanned the acute and convalescent phases of COVID-19. Where available, HLA class I and class II types were obtained from metadata supplied by the sample provider rather than from assay-based typing. The repertoires were released in a freely available public database intended as a resource for research on the immune response to SARS-CoV-2. Samples came from the ongoing ImmuneRACE study (first 160 participants) plus 1,254 subjects from 6 global collaborators. Subjects who had been exposed to COVID-19, were actively infected with it, or had recovered from it provided the deeply sampled blood TCRbeta repertoires that made up the dataset. The material from the prospective study consisted of cDNA or gDNA derived from T cells, B-cell-depleted T cells, or PBMCs. Sample metadata almost always included a de-identified subject ID, COVID-19 status, age in years and sex.

Results the study describes overall, beyond this receptor: The quantity of clinical and demographic metadata differed by source and by participant and was supplied without curation.

One collaborating source in Seattle enrolled patients while the patients were actively infected and followed the patients over time throughout the course of disease. Each collaborating institution followed its own protocols to collect whole blood in K2EDTA tubes. For TCRbeta analysis, collaborators shipped samples in one of three forms: frozen whole blood, isolated PBMCs, or DNA extracted from either of those sample types. The sequence was obtained from a woman in her 70s with COVID-19, enrolled during active disease. The specimen sequenced was peripheral blood. The chain is encoded by TRBV5-1 joined to TRBJ2-2; TRBD1 matches 11 bases in the middle. In nucleotide form, the sequence is TGCGCCAGCAGCTCGGGACAGGGGGGAGCCGGGGAGCTGTTTTTT. Its protein product is CASSSGQGGAGELFF.